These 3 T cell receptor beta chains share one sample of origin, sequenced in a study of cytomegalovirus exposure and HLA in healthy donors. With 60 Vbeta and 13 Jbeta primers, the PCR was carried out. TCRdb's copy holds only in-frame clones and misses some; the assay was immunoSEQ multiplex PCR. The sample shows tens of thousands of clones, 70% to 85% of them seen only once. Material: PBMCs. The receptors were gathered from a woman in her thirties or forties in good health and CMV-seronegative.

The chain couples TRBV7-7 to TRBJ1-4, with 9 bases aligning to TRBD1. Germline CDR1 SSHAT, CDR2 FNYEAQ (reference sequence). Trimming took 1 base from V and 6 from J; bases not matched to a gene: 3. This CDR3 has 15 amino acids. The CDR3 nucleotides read TGTGCCAGCAGCTTAGGGACAGGGGCGGATGAAAAACTGTTTTTT. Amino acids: CASSLGTGADEKLFF.

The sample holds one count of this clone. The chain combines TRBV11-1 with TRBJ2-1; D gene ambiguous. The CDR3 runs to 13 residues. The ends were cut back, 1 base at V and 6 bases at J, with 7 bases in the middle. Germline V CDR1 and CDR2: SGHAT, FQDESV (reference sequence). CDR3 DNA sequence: TGTGCCAGCAGCTTAGGACTGGTCAATGAGCAGTTCTTC. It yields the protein CASSLGLVNEQFF.

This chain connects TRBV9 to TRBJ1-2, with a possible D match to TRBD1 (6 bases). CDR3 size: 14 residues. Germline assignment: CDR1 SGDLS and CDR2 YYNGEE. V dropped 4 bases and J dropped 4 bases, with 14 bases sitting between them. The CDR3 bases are TGTGCCAGCAGCCCTTGGACAGAAACCTATGGCTACACCTTC. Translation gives CASSPWTETYGYTF.